A single sample gave rise to the 20 T cell receptor beta chains below, sequenced in a study of blood T cell repertoires in COVID-19. Measured with immunoSEQ multiplex PCR; TCRdb has only the in-frame clones, and not every one. The data show about half a million clones, roughly nine tenths seen once. Sample: peripheral blood. The receptors originated from a man between 18 and 29 years old with COVID-19, enrolled during active disease.

The chain joins TRBV7-2 to TRBJ2-2, with D possibly TRBD2 on 7 matching bases. V lost 5 bases, J lost 7 bases, and 17 bases lay in between. CDR3 length equals 15 residues. The V gene's germline CDR1 is SGHTA and CDR2 FQGNSA. The CDR3: CASSSRGAKIGELFF. CDR3 coding DNA: TGTGCCAGCAGCAGCCGGGGGGCCAAGATCGGGGAGCTGTTTTTT.

The V call is TRBV29-1, the J call TRBJ2-3; D remains unclear. Per germline, CDR1 SQVTM and CDR2 ANQGSEA. The CDR3 is made up of 13 amino acids. V was pared by 5 bases and J by 5 bases, with 14 bases between. This CDR3 reads CSVSPRYGDTQYF. The CDR3 region has the DNA TGCAGCGTTTCGCCCCGGTACGGAGATACGCAGTATTTT.

The V gene is TRBV5-8, the J gene TRBJ2-7; 10 nucleotides match TRBD1. The CDR3 runs 15 residues. The ends lost 2 bases at V and 7 bases at J; junction bases unmatched: 9. Germline CDR1 and CDR2: SGHTS and YDEGEE. The CDR3 sequence: CASSFRTGGVEEQYF. CDR3 bases: TGTGCCAGCAGCTTTAGGACAGGGGGGGTTGAAGAGCAGTACTTC.

This chain connects TRBV5-4 to TRBJ1-1, with D unclear. CDR3 size: 13 residues. The ends were cut back, 4 bases at V and 1 base at J, with 8 bases in the middle. Germline CDR1 and CDR2: SGHNT and YYREEE (reference sequence). DNA of the CDR3: TGTGCCAGCAGCCACTCAGGGAACACTGAAGCTTTCTTT. It yields the protein CASSHSGNTEAFF. The complete variable domain, with remaining parts taken from reference TRBV5-4 and TRBJ1-1, reads ETGVTQSPTHLIKTRGQQVTLRCSSQSGHNTVSWYQQALGQGPQFIFQYYREEENGRGNFPPRFSGLQFPNYSSELNVNALELDDSALYLCASSHSGNTEAFFGQGTRLTVV.

V and J are TRBV2 and TRBJ1-4; D remains unclear. This CDR3 is built from 15 residues. Germline CDR1 and CDR2: SNHLY and FYNNEI. V shed 6 bases and J shed 6 bases, with 17 bases lying between them. CDR3 nucleotides: TGTGCCAGCAGGGCGGACTCCCAGAGTCATGAAAAACTGTTTTTT. This codes for CASRADSQSHEKLFF.

V usage is TRBV7-9 and J usage is TRBJ2-3; 9 bases are a match to TRBD2. CDR1 and CDR2 from the germline V gene are SEHNR and FQNEAQ (reference sequence). This CDR3 has 14 residues. V trimming: 6 bases; J trimming: 1 base; junction bases outside the gene matches: 2. CDR3 in DNA: TGTGCCAGCAGTCGGACTAGCGGCACAGATACGCAGTATTTT. The encoded protein is CASSRTSGTDTQYF.

The chain joins TRBV15 to TRBJ2-5; D gene unclear. The germline V gene encodes CDR1 LNHNV and CDR2 YYDKDF (reference sequence). V lost 0 bases and J 5 bases, leaving 13 bases between the germline ends. CDR3 length equals 15 residues. The CDR3 nucleotides are TGTGCCACCAGCAGAGATCCCGCCGGTTGGGAGACCCAGTACTTC. Amino acids: CATSRDPAGWETQYF.

This clone is a singleton in its sample. The likely explanation is a read error, given a far larger clone one base away. The chain employs TRBV27 and TRBJ1-1; D possibly corresponds to TRBD1 (5 bases). The CDR3 sequence is 14 residues long. Germline CDR1 and CDR2: MNHEY and SMNVEV (reference sequence). V dropped 3 bases and J dropped 0 bases, with 8 bases sitting between them. In DNA form, the CDR3 reads TGTGCCAGCAGTTTTCGGGGGGTGAACACTGAAGCTTTCTTT. Translated, it gives CASSFRGVNTEAFF.

The V and J genes are TRBV15 and TRBJ2-3; D is perhaps TRBD1 (7 bases). The V end was cut by 1 base, the J end by 6 bases, with 17 bases between. Germline V gene sequence: CDR1 LNHNV, CDR2 YYDKDF (reference sequence). The CDR3 loop spans 16 amino acids. CDR3 amino acids: CATSRVAGGRFDTQYF. DNA for the CDR3: TGTGCCACCAGCAGAGTGGCAGGGGGGAGGTTCGATACGCAGTATTTT.

This clone was detected only once. The chain employs TRBV5-6 and TRBJ1-2; no clear D. The V end lost 1 base, the J end lost 7 bases, and 17 bases lay between the germline ends. The germline CDR1 and CDR2 sequences are SGHDT and YYEEEE. This CDR3 has 15 amino acids. CDR3 in amino acids: CASSLFGMSSGGYTF. The CDR3 coding sequence is TGTGCCAGCAGCTTGTTCGGTATGTCGTCGGGTGGCTACACCTTC.

V is TRBV4-1 and J is TRBJ2-1; 9 nucleotides align to TRBD2. Germline V gene data show CDR1 as MGHRA and CDR2 as YSYEKL. The CDR3 consists of 15 residues. The junction had 8 bases not matched to a gene; V was cut back by 6 bases and J by 5 bases. The CDR3 DNA sequence: TGCGCCAGCAGTCCGACTAGCGGCACTAACAATGAGCAGTTCTTC. As protein: CASSPTSGTNNEQFF.

The V call is TRBV5-6, the J call TRBJ2-5; TRBD2 agrees at 8 bases. CDR1 is SGHDT and CDR2 is YYEEEE in the germline V gene. The CDR3 has 14 residues. J was trimmed by 5 bases and V by 5 bases; bases with no gene match: 8. The CDR3 sequence is CASRTGLGGETQYF. CDR3 coding DNA: TGTGCCAGCAGAACGGGACTAGGAGGTGAGACCCAGTACTTC.

The chain is built from TRBV6-5 and TRBJ2-1, with D perhaps matching TRBD1 (5 bases). Trimming left V 5 bases short and J 7 bases short, with 9 bases between. Germline V CDR1 and CDR2: MNHEY, SVGAGI. The CDR3 consists of 12 residues. The CDR3 loop is CASSTRGNEQFF. The CDR3, as DNA: TGTGCCAGCAGTACAAGGGGAAATGAGCAGTTCTTC.

The chain links TRBV24-1 to TRBJ2-3; 14 bases agree with TRBD2. J lost 4 bases, V lost 4 bases, and 6 bases had no gene match. CDR3 size: 17 residues. Germline V lookup: CDR1 KGHDR, CDR2 SFDVKD. In nucleotides, the CDR3 is TGTGCCACCAGTGACCCGGGACTAGCGGGAGCATCAGATACGCAGTATTTT. Amino acid sequence: CATSDPGLAGASDTQYF.

The gene calls are TRBV10-3 and TRBJ1-3; 7 positions match TRBD1. The length of the CDR3 is 14 residues. V lost 6 bases to trimming and J lost 4 bases; unmatched junction nucleotides: 6. Germline assignment: CDR1 ENHRY and CDR2 SYGVKD. DNA of the CDR3: TGTGCCATCAGAGCGACAGGGTTGGGAAACACCATATATTTT. Its translation is CAIRATGLGNTIYF.

The chain couples TRBV7-9 to TRBJ2-5; D remains ambiguous. In germline, CDR1 is SEHNR, CDR2 FQNEAQ (reference sequence). CDR3 length: 15 amino acids. V dropped 6 bases and J dropped 4 bases, with 18 bases sitting between them. CDR3 sequence reads: CASSHPRSLVETQYF. CDR3 sequence (DNA): TGTGCCAGCAGTCACCCGAGGAGCTTAGTAGAGACCCAGTACTTC.

This clone has just a few counts. The rearrangement uses TRBV6-1 and TRBJ1-2; D not certain. The CDR3 is 13 residues long. Germline V CDR1 and CDR2: MNHNS, SASEGT. V lost 6 bases to trimming and J lost 4 bases, with 12 bases between them. CDR3 sequence (DNA): TGTGCCAGCAGACCCGACTTGGTCTATGGCTACACCTTC. The encoded protein is CASRPDLVYGYTF.

Notes on this clone: The sample holds other DNA sequences that translate to the same CDR3. The genes are TRBV5-1 and TRBJ1-1; D not resolved. Trimming took 0 bases from V and 1 from J, leaving 4 bases between them. CDR3 length: 13 amino acids. CDR1 is SGHRS, CDR2 YFSETQ, per germline. CDR3 bases: TGCGCCAGCAGCTTGGGCAGGAACACTGAAGCTTTCTTT. It encodes CASSLGRNTEAFF.

The rearrangement joins TRBV9 to TRBJ2-1, with no clear D. CDR3 length equals 15 residues. From germline, CDR1 is SGDLS and CDR2 YYNGEE. V was shortened by 0 bases and J by 5 bases, with 12 bases between the two germline ends. The CDR3: CASSVGQAAHNEQFF. The CDR3 DNA is TGTGCCAGCAGCGTAGGGCAGGCAGCCCACAATGAGCAGTTCTTC. The full variable domain, its missing parts supplied by reference TRBV9 and TRBJ2-1, is DSGVTQTPKHLITATGQRVTLRCSPRSGDLSVYWYQQSLDQGLQFLIQYYNGEERAKGNILERFSAQQFPDLHSELNLSSLELGDSALYFCASSVGQAAHNEQFFGPGTRLTVL.

The rearrangement links TRBV2 to TRBJ2-3, with 13 bases fitting TRBD2. The germline V gene encodes CDR1 SNHLY and CDR2 FYNNEI. Losses at the gene ends were 6 bases for V and 7 bases for J; bases not matched to a gene: 10. The CDR3 contains 16 residues. The CDR3 DNA follows: TGTGCCAGCAGCTCTCTACTAGCGGGGGGGCTAAATACGCAGTATTTT. Encoded protein: CASSSLLAGGLNTQYF.